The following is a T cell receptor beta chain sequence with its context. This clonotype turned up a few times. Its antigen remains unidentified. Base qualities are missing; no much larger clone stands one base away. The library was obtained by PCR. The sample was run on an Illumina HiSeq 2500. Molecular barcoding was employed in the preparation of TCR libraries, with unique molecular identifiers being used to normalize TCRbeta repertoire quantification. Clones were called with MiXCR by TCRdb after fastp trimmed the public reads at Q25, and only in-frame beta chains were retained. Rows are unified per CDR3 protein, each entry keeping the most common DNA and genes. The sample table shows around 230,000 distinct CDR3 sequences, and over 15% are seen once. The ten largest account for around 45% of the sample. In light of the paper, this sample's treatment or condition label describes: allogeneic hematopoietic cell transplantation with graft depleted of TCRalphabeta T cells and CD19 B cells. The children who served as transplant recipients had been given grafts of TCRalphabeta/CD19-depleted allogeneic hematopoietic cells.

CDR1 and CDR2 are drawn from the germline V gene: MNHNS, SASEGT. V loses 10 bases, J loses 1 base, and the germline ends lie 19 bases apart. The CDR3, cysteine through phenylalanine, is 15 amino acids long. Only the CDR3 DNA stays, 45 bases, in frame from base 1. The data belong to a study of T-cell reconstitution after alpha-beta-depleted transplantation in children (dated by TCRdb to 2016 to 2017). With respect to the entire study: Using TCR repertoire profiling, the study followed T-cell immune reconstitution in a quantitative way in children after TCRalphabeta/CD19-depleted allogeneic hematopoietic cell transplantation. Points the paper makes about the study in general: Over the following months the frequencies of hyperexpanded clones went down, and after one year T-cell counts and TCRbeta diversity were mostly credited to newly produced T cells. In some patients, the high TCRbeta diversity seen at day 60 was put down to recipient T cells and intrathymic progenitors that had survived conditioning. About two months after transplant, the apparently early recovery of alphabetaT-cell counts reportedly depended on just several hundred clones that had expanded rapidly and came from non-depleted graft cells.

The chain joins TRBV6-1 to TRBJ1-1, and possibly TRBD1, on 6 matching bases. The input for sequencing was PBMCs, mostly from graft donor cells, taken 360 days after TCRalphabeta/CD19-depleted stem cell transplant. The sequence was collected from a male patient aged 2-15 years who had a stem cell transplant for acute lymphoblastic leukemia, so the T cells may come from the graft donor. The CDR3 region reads CATFVPGHPNTEAFF. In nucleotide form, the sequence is TGTGCCACATTCGTACCGGGACACCCGAACACTGAAGCTTTCTTT.